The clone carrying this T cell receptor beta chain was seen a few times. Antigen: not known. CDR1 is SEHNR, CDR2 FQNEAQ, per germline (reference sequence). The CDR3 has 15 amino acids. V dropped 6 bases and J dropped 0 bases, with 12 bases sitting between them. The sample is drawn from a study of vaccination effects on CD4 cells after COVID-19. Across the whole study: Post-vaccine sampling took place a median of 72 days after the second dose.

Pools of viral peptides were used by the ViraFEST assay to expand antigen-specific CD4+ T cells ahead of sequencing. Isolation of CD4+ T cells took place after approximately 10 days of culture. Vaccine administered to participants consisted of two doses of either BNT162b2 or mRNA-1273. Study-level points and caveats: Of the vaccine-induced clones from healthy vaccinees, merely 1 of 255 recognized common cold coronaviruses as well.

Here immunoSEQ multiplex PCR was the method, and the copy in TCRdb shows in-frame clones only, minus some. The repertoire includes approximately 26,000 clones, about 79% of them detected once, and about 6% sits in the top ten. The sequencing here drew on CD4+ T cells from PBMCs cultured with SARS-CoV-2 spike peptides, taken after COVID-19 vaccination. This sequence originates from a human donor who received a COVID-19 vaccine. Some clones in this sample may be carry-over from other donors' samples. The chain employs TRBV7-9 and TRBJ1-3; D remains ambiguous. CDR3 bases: TGTGCCAGCAGACCTCGGACGGGCTCTGGAAACACCATATATTTT. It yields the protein CASRPRTGSGNTIYF.